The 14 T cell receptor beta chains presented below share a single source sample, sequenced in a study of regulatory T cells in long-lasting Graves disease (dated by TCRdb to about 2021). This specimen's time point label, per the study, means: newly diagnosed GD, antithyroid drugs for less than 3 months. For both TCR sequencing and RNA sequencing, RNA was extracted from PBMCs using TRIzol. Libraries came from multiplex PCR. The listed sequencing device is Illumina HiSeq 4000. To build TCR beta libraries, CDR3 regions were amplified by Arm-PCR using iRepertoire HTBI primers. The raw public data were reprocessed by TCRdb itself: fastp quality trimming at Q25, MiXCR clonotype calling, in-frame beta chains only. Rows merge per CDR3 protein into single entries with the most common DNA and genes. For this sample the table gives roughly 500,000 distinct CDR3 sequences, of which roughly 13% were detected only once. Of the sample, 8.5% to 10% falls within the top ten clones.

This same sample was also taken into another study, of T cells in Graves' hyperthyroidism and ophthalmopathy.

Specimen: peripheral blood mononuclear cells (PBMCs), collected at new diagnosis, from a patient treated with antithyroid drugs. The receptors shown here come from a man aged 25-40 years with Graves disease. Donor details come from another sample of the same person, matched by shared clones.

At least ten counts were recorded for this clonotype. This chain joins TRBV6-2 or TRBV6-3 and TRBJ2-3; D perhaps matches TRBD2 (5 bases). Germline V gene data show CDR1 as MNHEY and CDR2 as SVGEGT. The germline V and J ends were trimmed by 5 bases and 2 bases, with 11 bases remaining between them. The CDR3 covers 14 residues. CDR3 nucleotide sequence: TGTGCCAGCAGTGAAGGAGGAGACACAGATACGCAGTATTTT. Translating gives CASSEGGDTDTQYF.

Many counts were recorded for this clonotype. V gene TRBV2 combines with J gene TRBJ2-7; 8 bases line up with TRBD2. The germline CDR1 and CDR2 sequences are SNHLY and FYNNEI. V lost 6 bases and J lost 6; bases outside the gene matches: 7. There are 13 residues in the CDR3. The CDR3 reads CASRKGLAGEQYF. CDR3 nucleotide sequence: TGTGCCAGCAGGAAAGGACTAGCAGGCGAGCAGTACTTC.

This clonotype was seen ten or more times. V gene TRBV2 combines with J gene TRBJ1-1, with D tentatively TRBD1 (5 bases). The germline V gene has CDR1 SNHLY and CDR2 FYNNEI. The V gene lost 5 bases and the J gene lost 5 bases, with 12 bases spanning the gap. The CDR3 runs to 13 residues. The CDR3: CASSTDRTTEAFF. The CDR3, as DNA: TGTGCCAGCAGTACAGACAGAACGACTGAAGCTTTCTTT.

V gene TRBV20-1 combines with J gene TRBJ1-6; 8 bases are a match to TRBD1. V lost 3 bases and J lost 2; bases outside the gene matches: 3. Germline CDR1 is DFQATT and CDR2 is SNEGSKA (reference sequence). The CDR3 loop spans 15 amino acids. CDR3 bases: TGCAGTGCTAGTCCGACAGGGGCCTATAATTCACCCCTCCACTTT. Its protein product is CSASPTGAYNSPLHF.

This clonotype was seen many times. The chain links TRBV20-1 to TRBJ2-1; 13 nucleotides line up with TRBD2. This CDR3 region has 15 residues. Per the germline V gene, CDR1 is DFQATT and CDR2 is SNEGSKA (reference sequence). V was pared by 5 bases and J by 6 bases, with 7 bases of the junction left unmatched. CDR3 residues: CSAPRLAGGLNEQFF. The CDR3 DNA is TGCAGTGCTCCCCGACTAGCGGGAGGTCTCAATGAGCAGTTCTTC.

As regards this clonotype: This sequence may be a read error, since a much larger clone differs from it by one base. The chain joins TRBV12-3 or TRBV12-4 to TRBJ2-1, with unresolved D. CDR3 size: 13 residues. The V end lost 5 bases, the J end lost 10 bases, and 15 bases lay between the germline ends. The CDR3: CASSPSVGYEQFF. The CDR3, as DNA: TGTGCCAGCAGTCCTTCAGTAGGTTACGAGCAGTTCTTC.

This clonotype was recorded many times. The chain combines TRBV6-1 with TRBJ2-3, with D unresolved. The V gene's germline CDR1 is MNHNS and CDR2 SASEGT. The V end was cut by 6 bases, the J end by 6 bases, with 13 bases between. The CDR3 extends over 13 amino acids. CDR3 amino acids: CASRTSLGDTQYF. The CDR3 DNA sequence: TGTGCCAGCAGAACGAGTTTGGGGGATACGCAGTATTTT.

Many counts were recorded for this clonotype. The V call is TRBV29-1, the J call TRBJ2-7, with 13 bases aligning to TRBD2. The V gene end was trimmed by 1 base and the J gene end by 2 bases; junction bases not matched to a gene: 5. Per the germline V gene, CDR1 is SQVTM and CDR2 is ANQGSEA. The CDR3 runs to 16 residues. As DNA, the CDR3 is TGCAGCGTTGAAGCAAGAGGGACTAGCGGGACCTACGAGCAGTACTTC. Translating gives CSVEARGTSGTYEQYF.

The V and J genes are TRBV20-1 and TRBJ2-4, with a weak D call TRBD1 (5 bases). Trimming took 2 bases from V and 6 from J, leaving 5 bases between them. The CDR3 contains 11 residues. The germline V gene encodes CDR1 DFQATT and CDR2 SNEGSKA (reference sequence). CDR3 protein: CSARQGNIQYF. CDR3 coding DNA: TGCAGTGCTAGACAGGGAAACATTCAGTACTTC.

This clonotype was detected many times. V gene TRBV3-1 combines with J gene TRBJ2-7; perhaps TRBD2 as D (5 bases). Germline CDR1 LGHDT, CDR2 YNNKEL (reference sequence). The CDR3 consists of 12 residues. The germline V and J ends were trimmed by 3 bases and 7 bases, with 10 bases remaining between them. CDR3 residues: CASSHVPGEQYF. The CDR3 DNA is TGTGCCAGCAGCCATGTCCCGGGAGAGCAGTACTTC.

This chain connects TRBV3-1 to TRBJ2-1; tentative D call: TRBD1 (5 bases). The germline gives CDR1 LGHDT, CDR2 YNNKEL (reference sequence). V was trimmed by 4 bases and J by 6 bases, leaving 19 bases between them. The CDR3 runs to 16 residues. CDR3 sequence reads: CASSPSWAGMGNEQFF. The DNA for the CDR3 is TGTGCCAGCAGCCCAAGTTGGGCAGGGATGGGCAATGAGCAGTTCTTC.

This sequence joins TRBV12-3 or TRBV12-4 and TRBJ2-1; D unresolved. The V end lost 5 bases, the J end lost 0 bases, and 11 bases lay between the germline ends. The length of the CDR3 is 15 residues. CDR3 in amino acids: CASSRRASSYNEQFF. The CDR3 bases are TGTGCCAGCAGTCGACGCGCGAGCTCCTACAATGAGCAGTTCTTC.

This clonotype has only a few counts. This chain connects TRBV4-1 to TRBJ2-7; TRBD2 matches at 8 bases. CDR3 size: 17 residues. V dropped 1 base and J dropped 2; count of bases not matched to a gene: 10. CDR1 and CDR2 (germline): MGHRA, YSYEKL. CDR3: CASSQGRWVSGTYEQYF. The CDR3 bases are TGCGCCAGCAGCCAAGGGCGTTGGGTTAGCGGGACCTACGAGCAGTACTTC.

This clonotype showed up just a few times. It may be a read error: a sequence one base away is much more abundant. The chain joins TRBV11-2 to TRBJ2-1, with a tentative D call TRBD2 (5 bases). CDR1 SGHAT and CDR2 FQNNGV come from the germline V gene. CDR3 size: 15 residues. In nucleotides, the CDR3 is TGTGTCAGCAGCTTAAGGACTTTATCCTACAATGAGCAGTTCTTC. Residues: CVSSLRTLSYNEQFF.